The clone carrying this T cell receptor (beta chain) was seen more than once but under ten times. Its antigen is currently unknown. Amplification of TCR beta used genomic DNA extracted from peripheral blood. This sample is drawn from a study of T cell repertoires in aging, cancer and after chemotherapy. Study-level information: About 9 million TCR reads were in the whole dataset. Study findings and constraints: Loss of evenness, beyond lost richness, contributed to age-related TCR diversity decline in cancer patients. In each cancer cohort, median generation probability increased across chemotherapy, suggesting thymic output rebounded. Untreated cancer patients had significantly lower blood TCR diversity than age-matched healthy donors.

TRB rearrangements spanning V, D and J were amplified using mixed TRB-A/B primers. TCRdb used MiXCR to reprocess the multiplex PCR reads, holding one entry per CDR3 protein. The data contain approximately 2,300 distinct CDR3 sequences, 25% to 35% of them singletons. Trimming removed 4 bases from V and 2 bases from J, with 19 bases in between. The germline gives CDR1 SGHKS, CDR2 YYEKEE (reference sequence). The CDR3 is made up of 16 amino acids. The chain uses TRBV5-5 and TRBJ2-7, with D possibly being TRBD2 (6 bases). The sequencing input was blood. The TCR sequence derives from a human donor with a solid tumor. The CDR3 loop reads CASSRPMAGGAYEQYF. The CDR3 coding sequence is TGTGCCAGCAGCCGGCCCATGGCCGGGGGTGCCTACGAGCAGTACTTC. The variable domain in full, completed from reference TRBV5-5 and TRBJ2-7, reads DAGVTQSPTHLIKTRGQQVTLRCSPISGHKSVSWYQQVLGQGPQFIFQYYEKEERGRGNFPDRFSARQFPNYSSELNVNALLLGDSALYLCASSRPMAGGAYEQYFGPGTRLTVT.